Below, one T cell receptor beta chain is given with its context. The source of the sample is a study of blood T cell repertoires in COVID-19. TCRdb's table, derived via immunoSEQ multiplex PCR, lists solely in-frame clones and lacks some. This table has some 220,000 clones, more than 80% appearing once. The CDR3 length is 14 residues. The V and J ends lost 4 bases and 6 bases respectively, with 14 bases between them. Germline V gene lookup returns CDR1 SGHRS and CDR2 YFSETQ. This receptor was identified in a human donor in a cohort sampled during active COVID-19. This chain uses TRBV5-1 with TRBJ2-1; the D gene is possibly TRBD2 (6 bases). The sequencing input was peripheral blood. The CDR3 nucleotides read TGCGCCAGCAGCGCAGGCGGGACGGTCAATGAGCAGTTCTTC. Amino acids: CASSAGGTVNEQFF.